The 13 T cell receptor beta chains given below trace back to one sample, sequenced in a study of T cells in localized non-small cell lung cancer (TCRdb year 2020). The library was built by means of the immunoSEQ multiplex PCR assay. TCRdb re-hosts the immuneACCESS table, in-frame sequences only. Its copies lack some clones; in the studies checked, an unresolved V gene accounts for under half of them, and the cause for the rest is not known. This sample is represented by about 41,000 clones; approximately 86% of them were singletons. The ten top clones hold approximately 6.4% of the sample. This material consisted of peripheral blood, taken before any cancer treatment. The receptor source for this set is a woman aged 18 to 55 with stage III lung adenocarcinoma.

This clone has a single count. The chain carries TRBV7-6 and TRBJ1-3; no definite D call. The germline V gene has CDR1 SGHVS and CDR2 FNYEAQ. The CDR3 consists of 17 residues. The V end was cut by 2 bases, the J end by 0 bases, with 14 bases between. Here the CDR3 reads CASSLLARETSGNTIYF. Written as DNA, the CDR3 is TGTGCCAGCAGCTTATTGGCGCGGGAGACCTCTGGAAACACCATATATTTT. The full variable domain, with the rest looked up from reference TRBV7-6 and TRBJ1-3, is GAGVSQSPRYKVTKRGQDVALRCDPISGHVSLYWYRQALGQGPEFLTYFNYEAQQDKSGLPNDRFSAERPEGSISTLTIQRTEQRDSAMYRCASSLLARETSGNTIYFGEGSWLTVV.

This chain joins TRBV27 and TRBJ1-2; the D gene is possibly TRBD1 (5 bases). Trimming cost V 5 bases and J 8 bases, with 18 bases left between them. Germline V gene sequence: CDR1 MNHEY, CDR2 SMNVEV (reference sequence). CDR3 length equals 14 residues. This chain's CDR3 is CASSTRDPRWGYTF. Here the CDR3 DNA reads TGTGCCAGCAGTACCCGGGACCCCCGGTGGGGCTACACCTTC.

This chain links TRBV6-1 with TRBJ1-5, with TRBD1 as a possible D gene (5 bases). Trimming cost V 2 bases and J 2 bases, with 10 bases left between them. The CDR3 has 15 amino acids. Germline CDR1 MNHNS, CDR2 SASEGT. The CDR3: CASSEQGLGNQPQHF. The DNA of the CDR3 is TGTGCCAGCAGTGAACAGGGATTAGGCAATCAGCCCCAGCATTTT.

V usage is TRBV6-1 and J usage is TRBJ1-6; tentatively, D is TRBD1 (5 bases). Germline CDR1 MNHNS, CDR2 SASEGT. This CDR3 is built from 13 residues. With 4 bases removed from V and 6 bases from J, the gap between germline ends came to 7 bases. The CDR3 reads CASSGGRNSPLHF. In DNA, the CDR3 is TGTGCCAGCAGTGGGGGACGTAATTCACCCCTCCACTTT.

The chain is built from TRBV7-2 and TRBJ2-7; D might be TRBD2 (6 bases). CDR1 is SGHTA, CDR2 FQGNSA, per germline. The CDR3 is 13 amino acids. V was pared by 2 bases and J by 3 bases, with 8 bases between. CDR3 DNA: TGTGCCAGCAGCTTAAGCGGGCTCTACGAGCAGTACTTC. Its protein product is CASSLSGLYEQYF. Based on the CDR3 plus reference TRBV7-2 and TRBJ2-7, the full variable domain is GAGVSQSPSNKVTEKGKDVELRCDPISGHTALYWYRQSLGQGLEFLIYFQGNSAPDKSGLPSDRFSAERTGGSVSTLTIQRTQQEDSAVYLCASSLSGLYEQYFGPGTRLTVT.

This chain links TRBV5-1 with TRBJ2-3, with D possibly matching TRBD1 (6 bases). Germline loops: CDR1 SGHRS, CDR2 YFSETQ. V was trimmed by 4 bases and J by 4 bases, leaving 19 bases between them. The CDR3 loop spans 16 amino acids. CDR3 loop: CASSAQTAQGSDTQYF. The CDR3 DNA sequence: TGCGCCAGCAGCGCCCAGACGGCGCAGGGGTCAGATACGCAGTATTTT. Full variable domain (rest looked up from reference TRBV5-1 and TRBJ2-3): KAGVTQTPRYLIKTRGQQVTLSCSPISGHRSVSWYQQTPGQGLQFLFEYFSETQRNKGNFPGRFSGRQFSNSRSEMNVSTLELGDSALYLCASSAQTAQGSDTQYFGPGTRLTVL.

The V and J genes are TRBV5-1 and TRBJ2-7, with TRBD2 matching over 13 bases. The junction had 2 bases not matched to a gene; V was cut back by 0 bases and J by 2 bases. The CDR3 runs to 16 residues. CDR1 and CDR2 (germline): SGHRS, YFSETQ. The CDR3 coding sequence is TGCGCCAGCAGCTTGGTACTAGCGGGGGGGACCTACGAGCAGTACTTC. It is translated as CASSLVLAGGTYEQYF.

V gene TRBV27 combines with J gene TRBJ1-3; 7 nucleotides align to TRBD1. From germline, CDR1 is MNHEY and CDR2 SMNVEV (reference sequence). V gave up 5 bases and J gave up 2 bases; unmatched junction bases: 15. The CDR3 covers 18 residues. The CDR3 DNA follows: TGTGCCAGCAGTCTCAGAATCGACAGGGAATCAGCTGGAAACACCATATATTTT. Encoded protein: CASSLRIDRESAGNTIYF.

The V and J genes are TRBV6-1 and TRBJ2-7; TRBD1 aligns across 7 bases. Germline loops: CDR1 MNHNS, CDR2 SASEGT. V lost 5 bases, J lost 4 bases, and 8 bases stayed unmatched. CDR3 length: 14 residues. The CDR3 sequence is CASSHTGVGYEQYF. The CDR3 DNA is TGTGCCAGCAGTCATACAGGGGTTGGGTACGAGCAGTACTTC.

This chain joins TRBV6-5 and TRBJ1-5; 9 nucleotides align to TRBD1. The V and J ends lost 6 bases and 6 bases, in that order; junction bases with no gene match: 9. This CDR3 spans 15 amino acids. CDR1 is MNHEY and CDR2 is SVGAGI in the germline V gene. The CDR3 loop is CASRAGTGKTQPQHF. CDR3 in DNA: TGTGCCAGCAGGGCCGGGACAGGGAAGACTCAGCCCCAGCATTTT.

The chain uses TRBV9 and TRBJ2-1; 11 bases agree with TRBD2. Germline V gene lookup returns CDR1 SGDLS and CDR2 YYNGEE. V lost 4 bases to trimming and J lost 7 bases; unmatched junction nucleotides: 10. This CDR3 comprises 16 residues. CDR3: CASSQLAGLAENEQFF. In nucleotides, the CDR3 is TGTGCCAGCAGCCAACTGGCGGGACTAGCGGAGAATGAGCAGTTCTTC.

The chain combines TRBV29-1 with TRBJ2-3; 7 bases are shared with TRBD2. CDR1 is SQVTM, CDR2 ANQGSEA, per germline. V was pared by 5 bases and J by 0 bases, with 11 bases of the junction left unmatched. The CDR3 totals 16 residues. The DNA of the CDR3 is TGCAGCGTTTTAGAAACCGGGACTACGAGCACAGATACGCAGTATTTT. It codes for CSVLETGTTSTDTQYF.

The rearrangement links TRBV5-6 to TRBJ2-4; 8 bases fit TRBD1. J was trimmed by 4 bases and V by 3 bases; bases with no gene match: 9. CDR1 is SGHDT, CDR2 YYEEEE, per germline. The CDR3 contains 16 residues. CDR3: CASSSERTGRKNIQYF. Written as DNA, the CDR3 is TGTGCCAGCAGCTCGGAACGGACAGGGAGGAAAAACATTCAGTACTTC.